The present T cell receptor beta chain was sequenced within a study of CD8+CD57+ T cells in acquired aplastic anemia. Across the whole study: When averaged, DNA from sorted CD4+ and CD8+ cells came to 3 to 4 ug. General study points: The number of CD8+ CDR3 sequences shared by patients and controls was roughly 31.

CDR3 and TCR beta VDJ profiling relied on genomic DNA as the template. TCRdb recomputed calls from the reads with MiXCR, one row per CDR3 protein. Of around 170,000 distinct CDR3 sequences in the sample, approximately 51% were seen once. Patients chosen for sequencing had shown CD8+CD57+ cell expansion by flow cytometry. Patients had undergone no therapy by the time their blood was sampled. This clonotype was counted between two and nine times. What it recognizes is unknown. The specimen sequenced was sorted CD4+, CD8+, or CD8+CD57+ T cells (not recorded which) from PBMCs. This receptor was identified in a human donor with aplastic anemia.

The DNA of the CDR3 is TGCAGTGCTAGAGCGACCGGGGCGATGGGCGATGAGCAGTTCTTC. It is translated as CSARATGAMGDEQFF. V usage is TRBV20-1 and J usage is TRBJ2-1, with D perhaps assigned TRBD1 or TRBD2 (5 bases each). The germline gives CDR1 DFQATT, CDR2 SNEGSKA (reference sequence). Trimming left V 1 base short and J 8 bases short, with 18 bases between. This CDR3 region has 15 residues.